What follows is one T cell receptor beta chain and its context. The antigen is not known. The table came from immunoSEQ multiplex PCR; TCRdb's copy has only in-frame clones and leaves some out. The table shows around 34,000 clones, with 92% occurring only once. This specimen belongs to a study of monozygotic twins with cystic fibrosis. About the study: Approximately 3 micrograms of fragmented DNA underwent about 16 PCR cycles for library preparation.

The study, taken as a whole, reports: Monozygotic CF twins shared more identical nucleotide clonotypes than unrelated patients. Clonality was generally low (median around 0.009), higher in the most severe patients.

Germline V gene lookup returns CDR1 LGHNA and CDR2 YSLEER. This CDR3 is built from 15 residues. V was cut by 1 base and J by 2 bases, with 9 bases left in between. Specimen: blood. The clonotype comes from a girl aged 2 to 10 with cystic fibrosis. The chain combines TRBV4-3 with TRBJ2-1; tentative D call: TRBD2 (6 bases). The CDR3, as DNA: TGCGCCAGCAGCCAAGCGGGCGGGGCCTACAATGAGCAGTTCTTC. This codes for CASSQAGGAYNEQFF.